This entry lists 2 T cell receptor beta chains sequenced from one sample in a study of cytomegalovirus exposure and HLA in healthy donors. With 60 Vbeta and 13 Jbeta primers, the PCR was carried out. Assay used: immunoSEQ multiplex PCR; TCRdb lists only in-frame clones, some missing. The sample has 100,000 to 150,000 clones; about 79% are singletons. Sequenced input: PBMCs. These receptors were taken from a man in his fifties in good health and CMV-seronegative.

The sample holds one count of this clone. The chain is built from TRBV29-1 and TRBJ1-2; TRBD1 agrees at 7 bases. The CDR3 covers 12 residues. V dropped 2 bases and J dropped 3; count of bases not matched to a gene: 0. Germline V CDR1 and CDR2: SQVTM, ANQGSEA. The CDR3: CSVETGDYGYTF. The CDR3, as DNA: TGCAGCGTTGAAACAGGGGACTATGGCTACACCTTC.

This clone was picked up a small number of times. The CDR3 here is CASSVGQGIYNEQFF. For the CDR3, the DNA is TGTGCCAGCAGCGTAGGACAGGGGATCTACAATGAGCAGTTCTTC. This chain connects TRBV9 to TRBJ2-1, with TRBD1 matching over 8 bases. The CDR3 sequence is 15 residues long. V shed 0 bases and J 3 bases; nucleotides not matched to a gene: 2. The V gene's germline CDR1 is SGDLS and CDR2 YYNGEE.